This T cell receptor beta chain was captured in a study of shared clonotypes between healthy human individuals. Study at large: Researchers drew samples from a couple of women and three men aged 18 to 49. Regarding the study as a whole: Unshared clonotypes carried lower generation probabilities than those common to all four donors.

Repertoires were generated with immunoSEQ multiplex PCR, while TCRdb's copy carries only in-frame clones and drops some. The table records around 1.4 million clones, just under 99% of them present only once. As regards this clone: Its antigen is undetermined.

There were no recent acute infections or vaccinations among the donors, who were healthy HIV-negative adults. This clonotype originated in a man aged 25-40 years in good health. Sequenced input: naive CD4+ T cells sorted from blood. Subset here: CD45RA+ positively selected.

CDR3 DNA sequence: TGCGCCAGCAGCCAAGCCCCTGACAGGGAACTGTTTTTT. This codes for CASSQAPDRELFF. The rearrangement links TRBV4-1 to TRBJ1-4; 7 nucleotides match TRBD1. Germline values: CDR1 MGHRA, CDR2 YSYEKL. The junction had 5 bases not matched to a gene; V was cut back by 1 base and J by 12 bases. The CDR3 totals 13 residues.